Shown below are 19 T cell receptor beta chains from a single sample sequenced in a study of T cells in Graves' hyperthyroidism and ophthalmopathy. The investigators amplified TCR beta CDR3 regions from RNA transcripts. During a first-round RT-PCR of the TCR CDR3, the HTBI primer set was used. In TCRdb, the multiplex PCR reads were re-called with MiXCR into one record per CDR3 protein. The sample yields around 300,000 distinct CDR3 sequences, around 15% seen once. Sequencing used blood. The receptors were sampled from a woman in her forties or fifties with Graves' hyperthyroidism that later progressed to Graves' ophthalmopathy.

The CDR3 DNA follows: TGTGCCAGCAGTTTGTCGAGCGGGATGAGGAATGAGCAGTACTTC. Translation: CASSLSSGMRNEQYF. This chain links TRBV12-3 or TRBV12-4 with TRBJ2-7; TRBD2 matches at 7 bases. Trimming cost V 3 bases and J 7 bases; bases outside gene matches: 12. CDR3 length: 15 residues.

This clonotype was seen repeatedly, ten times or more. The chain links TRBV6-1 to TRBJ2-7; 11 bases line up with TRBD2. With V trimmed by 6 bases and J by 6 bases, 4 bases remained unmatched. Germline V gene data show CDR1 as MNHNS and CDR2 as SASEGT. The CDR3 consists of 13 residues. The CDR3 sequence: CASRVLAGVEQYF. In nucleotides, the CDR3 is TGTGCCAGCAGGGTACTAGCGGGGGTCGAGCAGTACTTC.

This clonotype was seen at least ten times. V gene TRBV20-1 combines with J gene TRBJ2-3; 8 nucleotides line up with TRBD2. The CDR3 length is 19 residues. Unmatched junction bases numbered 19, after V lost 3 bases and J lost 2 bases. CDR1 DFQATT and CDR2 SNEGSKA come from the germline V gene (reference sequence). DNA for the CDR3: TGCAGTGCTAGCGTCCCAAGCGGGAGTTTTTCTGGGTACACAGATACGCAGTATTTT. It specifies CSASVPSGSFSGYTDTQYF.

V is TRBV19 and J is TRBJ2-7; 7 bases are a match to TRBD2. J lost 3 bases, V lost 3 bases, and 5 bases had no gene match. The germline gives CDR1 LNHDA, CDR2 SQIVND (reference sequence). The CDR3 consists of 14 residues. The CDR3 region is CASSMASGGYEQYF. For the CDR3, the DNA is TGTGCCAGTAGTATGGCTAGCGGAGGCTACGAGCAGTACTTC. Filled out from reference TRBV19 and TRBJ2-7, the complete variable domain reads DGGITQSPKYLFRKEGQNVTLSCEQNLNHDAMYWYRQDPGQGLRLIYYSQIVNDFQKGDIAEGYSVSREKKESFPLTVTSAQKNPTAFYLCASSMASGGYEQYFGPGTRLTVT.

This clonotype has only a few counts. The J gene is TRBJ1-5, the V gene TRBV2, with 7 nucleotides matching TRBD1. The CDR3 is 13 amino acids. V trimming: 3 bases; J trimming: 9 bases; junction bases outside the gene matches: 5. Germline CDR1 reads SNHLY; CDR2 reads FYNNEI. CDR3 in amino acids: CASSEEGGRPQHF. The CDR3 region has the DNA TGTGCCAGCAGTGAGGAAGGGGGCCGGCCCCAGCATTTT.

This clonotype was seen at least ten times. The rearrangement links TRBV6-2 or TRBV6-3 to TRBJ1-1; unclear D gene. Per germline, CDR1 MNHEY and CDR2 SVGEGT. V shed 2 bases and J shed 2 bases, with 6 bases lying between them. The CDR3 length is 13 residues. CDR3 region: CASSYRYNTEAFF. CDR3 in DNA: TGTGCCAGCAGTTACAGGTACAACACTGAAGCTTTCTTT.

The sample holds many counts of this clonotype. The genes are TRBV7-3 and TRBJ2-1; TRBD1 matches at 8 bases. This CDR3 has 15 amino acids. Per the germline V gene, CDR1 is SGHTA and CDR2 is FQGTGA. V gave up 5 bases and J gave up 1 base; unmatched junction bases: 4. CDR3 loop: CASSVQGASYNEQFF. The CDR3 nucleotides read TGTGCCAGCAGCGTCCAGGGGGCTTCCTACAATGAGCAGTTCTTC.

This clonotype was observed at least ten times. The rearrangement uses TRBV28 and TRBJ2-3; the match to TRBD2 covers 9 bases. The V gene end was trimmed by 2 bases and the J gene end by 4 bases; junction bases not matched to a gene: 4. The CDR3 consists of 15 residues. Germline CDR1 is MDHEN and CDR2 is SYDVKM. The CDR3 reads CASSLPAGGPDTQYF. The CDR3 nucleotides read TGTGCCAGCAGTTTACCGGCGGGAGGGCCAGATACGCAGTATTTT.

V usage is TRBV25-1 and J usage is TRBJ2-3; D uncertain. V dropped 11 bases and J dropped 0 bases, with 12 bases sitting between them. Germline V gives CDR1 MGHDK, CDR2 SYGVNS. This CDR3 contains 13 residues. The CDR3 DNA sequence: TGTGCCGCCGCCCCTACTAGCACAGATACGCAGTATTTT. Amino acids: CAAAPTSTDTQYF. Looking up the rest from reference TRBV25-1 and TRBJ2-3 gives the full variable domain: EADIYQTPRYLVIGTGKKITLECSQTMGHDKMYWYQQDPGMELHLIHYSYGVNSTEKGDLSSESTVSRIRTEHFPLTLESARPSHTSQYLCAAAPTSTDTQYFGPGTRLTVL.

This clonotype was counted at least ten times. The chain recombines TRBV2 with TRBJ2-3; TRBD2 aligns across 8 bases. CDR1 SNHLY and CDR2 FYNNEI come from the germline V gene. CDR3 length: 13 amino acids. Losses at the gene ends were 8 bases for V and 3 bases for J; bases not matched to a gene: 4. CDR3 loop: CASQGLDTDTQYF. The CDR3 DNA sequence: TGTGCCAGCCAGGGACTAGATACAGATACGCAGTATTTT.

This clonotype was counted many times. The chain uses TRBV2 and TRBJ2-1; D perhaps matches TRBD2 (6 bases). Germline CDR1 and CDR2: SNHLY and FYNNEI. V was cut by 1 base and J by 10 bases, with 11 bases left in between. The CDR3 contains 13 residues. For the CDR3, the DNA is TGTGCCAGCAGTGAAGTGCGGGGCAGGGAGCAGTTCTTC. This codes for CASSEVRGREQFF.

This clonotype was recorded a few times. Here the CDR3 DNA reads TGTGCCAGCAGCAAATGGACTAGCGGGAAACCTTACGAGCAGTACTTC. Amino acids: CASSKWTSGKPYEQYF. The J gene is TRBJ2-7, the V gene TRBV14, with 12 bases that match TRBD2. The CDR3 totals 16 residues. Looked up from germline, CDR1 is SGHDN and CDR2 is FVKESK. Trimming removed 5 bases from V and 4 bases from J; junction bases left unmatched: 9. Full variable domain (missing parts from reference TRBV14 and TRBJ2-7): EAGVTQFPSHSVIEKGQTVTLRCDPISGHDNLYWYRRVMGKEIKFLLHFVKESKQDESGMPNNRFLAERTGGTYSTLKVQPAELEDSGVYFCASSKWTSGKPYEQYFGPGTRLTVT.

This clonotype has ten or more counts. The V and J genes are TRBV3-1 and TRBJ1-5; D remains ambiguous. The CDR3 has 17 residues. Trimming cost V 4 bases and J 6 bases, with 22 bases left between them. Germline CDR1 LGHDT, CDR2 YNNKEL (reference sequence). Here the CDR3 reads CASSPLHRGSLPQPQHF. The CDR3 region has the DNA TGTGCCAGCAGCCCCCTACACCGGGGATCCTTGCCTCAGCCCCAGCATTTT.

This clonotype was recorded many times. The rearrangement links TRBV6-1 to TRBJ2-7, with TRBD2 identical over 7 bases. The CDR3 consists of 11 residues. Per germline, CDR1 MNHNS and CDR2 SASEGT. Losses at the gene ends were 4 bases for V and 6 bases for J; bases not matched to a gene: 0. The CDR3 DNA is TGTGCCAGCAGTGCGGGGGGCGAGCAGTACTTC. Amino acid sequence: CASSAGGEQYF.

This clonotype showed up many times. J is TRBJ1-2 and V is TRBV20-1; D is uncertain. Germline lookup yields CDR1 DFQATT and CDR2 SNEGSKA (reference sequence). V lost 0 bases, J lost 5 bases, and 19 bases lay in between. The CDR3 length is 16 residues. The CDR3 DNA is TGCAGTGCTAGAGATCAAACAGCGCCGCGTGGGTATGGCTACACCTTC. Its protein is CSARDQTAPRGYGYTF.

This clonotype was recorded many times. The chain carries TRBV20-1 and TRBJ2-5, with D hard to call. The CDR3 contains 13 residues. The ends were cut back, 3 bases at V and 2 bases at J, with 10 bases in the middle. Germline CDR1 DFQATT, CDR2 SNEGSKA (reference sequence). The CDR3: CSASRSGQETQYF. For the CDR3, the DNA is TGCAGTGCTAGTAGGTCCGGGCAAGAGACCCAGTACTTC.

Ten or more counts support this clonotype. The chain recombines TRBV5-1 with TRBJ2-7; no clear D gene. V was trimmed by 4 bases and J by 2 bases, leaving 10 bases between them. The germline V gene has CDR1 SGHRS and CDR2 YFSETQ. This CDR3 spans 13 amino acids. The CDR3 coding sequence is TGCGCCAGCAGCCCAGACTTACCCTACGAGCAGTACTTC. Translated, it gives CASSPDLPYEQYF.

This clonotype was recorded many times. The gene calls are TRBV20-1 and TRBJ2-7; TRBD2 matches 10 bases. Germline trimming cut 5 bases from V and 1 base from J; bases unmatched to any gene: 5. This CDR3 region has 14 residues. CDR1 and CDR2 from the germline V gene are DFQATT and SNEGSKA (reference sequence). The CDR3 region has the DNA TGCAGTGCTGAAGGACTAGCGGCTTCCTACGAGCAGTACTTC. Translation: CSAEGLAASYEQYF.

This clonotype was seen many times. The CDR3: CASSSTRTSGSTDTQYF. The CDR3 DNA is TGTGCCAGCAGTTCCACCCGGACTAGCGGTAGCACAGATACGCAGTATTTT. V and J are TRBV28 and TRBJ2-3; 10 positions agree with TRBD2. The germline V gene encodes CDR1 MDHEN and CDR2 SYDVKM. V lost 4 bases, J lost 0 bases, and 7 bases stayed unmatched. The CDR3 covers 17 residues.